Each of the 10 T cell receptor beta chains below was sequenced from the same sample in a study of shared clonotypes between healthy human individuals. Here immunoSEQ multiplex PCR was the method, and the copy in TCRdb shows in-frame clones only, minus some. In the table there are 2 million or so clones, approximately 94% of which are singletons. Selected positively for CCR7 and CD45RO-negative, naive CD8 cells excluded terminally differentiated effector memory CD45RA+ cells. The sequenced sample consisted of naive CD8+ T cells sorted from blood. The receptors come from a man in his late teens or twenties in good health.

The V call is TRBV6-8, the J call TRBJ1-3; D remains ambiguous. Per the germline V gene, CDR1 is MNHGY and CDR2 is SAAAGT. Between the trimmed V and J ends, which lost 7 bases and 0 bases, there was a span of 10 bases. The CDR3 is 14 amino acids. The chain's CDR3 is CASTGDLSGNTIYF. The CDR3 nucleotides are TGTGCCAGCACAGGCGATCTCTCTGGAAACACCATATATTTT.

Details on this clone: One end of the junction is discordant with germline, which a read error may explain. This sequence joins TRBV7-7 and TRBJ2-5; TRBD2 agrees at 9 bases. The CDR3 loop spans 16 amino acids. CDR1 is SSHAT and CDR2 is FNYEAQ in the germline V gene (reference sequence). CDR3 sequence: CASSPRLAVVQETQYF. CDR3 sequence (DNA): TGTGCTAGCAGCCCTAGACTAGCGGTTGTCCAAGAGACCCAGTACTTC.

This clone has just one count. The chain carries TRBV5-1 and TRBJ2-7; D gene ambiguous. The germline V and J ends were trimmed by 2 bases and 9 bases, with 18 bases remaining between them. CDR1 and CDR2 from the germline V gene are SGHRS and YFSETQ. The CDR3 is made up of 14 amino acids. The CDR3, as DNA: TGCGCCAGCAGCTTTGGATCCGAGGCGTCCGCGCAGTACTTC. Amino acid sequence: CASSFGSEASAQYF. Supplemented by reference TRBV5-1 and TRBJ2-7, the full variable domain reads KAGVTQTPRYLIKTRGQQVTLSCSPISGHRSVSWYQQTPGQGLQFLFEYFSETQRNKGNFPGRFSGRQFSNSRSEMNVSTLELGDSALYLCASSFGSEASAQYFGPGTRLTVT.

The chain links TRBV9 to TRBJ2-7; no firm D call. The CDR3 consists of 14 residues. The germline V and J ends were trimmed by 0 bases and 2 bases, with 9 bases remaining between them. Germline CDR1 reads SGDLS; CDR2 reads YYNGEE. The CDR3 DNA is TGTGCCAGCAGCGTAGAATCCGGCACCTACGAGCAGTACTTC. The encoded protein is CASSVESGTYEQYF.

V and J are TRBV27 and TRBJ2-1, with a possible D match to TRBD1 (5 bases). CDR3 length: 17 amino acids. Germline V gene lookup returns CDR1 MNHEY and CDR2 SMNVEV (reference sequence). V lost 6 bases and J lost 0, with 18 bases in between. CDR3 residues: CASSPIGATASYNEQFF. DNA for the CDR3: TGTGCCAGCAGCCCGATTGGGGCCACGGCCTCCTACAATGAGCAGTTCTTC.

The chain employs TRBV9 and TRBJ1-1, with D unresolved. Germline V gene data show CDR1 as SGDLS and CDR2 as YYNGEE. The CDR3 runs to 12 residues. V lost 4 bases and J 1 base, leaving 5 bases between the germline ends. CDR3 nucleotide sequence: TGTGCCAGCAGCAACCAGAACACTGAAGCTTTCTTT. Amino acids: CASSNQNTEAFF.

The CDR3 region has the DNA TGCAGCGTTATAGGATTGGGGATTAGCGGCTACACCTTC. Residues: CSVIGLGISGYTF. This chain uses TRBV29-1 with TRBJ1-2; no definite D call. Germline V CDR1 and CDR2: SQVTM, ANQGSEA. Trimming took 5 bases from V and 8 from J, leaving 18 bases between them. The CDR3 loop spans 13 amino acids.

The J gene is TRBJ2-7, the V gene TRBV9; 10 bases align to TRBD2. The CDR3 has 15 amino acids. V trimming: 4 bases; J trimming: 3 bases; junction bases outside the gene matches: 7. Germline-derived CDR1 and CDR2 are SGDLS and YYNGEE. This chain's CDR3 is CASSTLAGLIYEQYF. In DNA, the CDR3 is TGTGCCAGCAGCACACTAGCGGGATTAATCTACGAGCAGTACTTC.

The rearrangement joins TRBV5-1 to TRBJ2-5, with D unclear. This CDR3 has 14 amino acids. In germline, CDR1 is SGHRS, CDR2 YFSETQ. V was cut by 4 bases and J by 4 bases, with 14 bases left in between. The CDR3: CASSPSGVGETQYF. Here the CDR3 DNA reads TGCGCCAGCAGCCCCTCAGGCGTGGGAGAGACCCAGTACTTC.

The gene calls are TRBV5-6 and TRBJ2-7; 9 positions match TRBD2. The V gene's germline CDR1 is SGHDT and CDR2 YYEEEE. Trimming cost V 4 bases and J 2 bases; bases outside gene matches: 10. The CDR3 length is 16 residues. The CDR3 sequence is CASSPLGSSGAYEQYF. The CDR3 nucleotides read TGTGCCAGCAGCCCCCTGGGGTCTAGCGGGGCCTACGAGCAGTACTTC.